These 27 T cell receptor beta chains originate from one sample sequenced in a study of cytomegalovirus exposure and HLA in healthy donors (dated by TCRdb to about 2017). Preparation of the library involved the immunoSEQ multiplex PCR assay. A mixture of 60 forward primers for TCR Vbeta segments and 13 reverse primers for TCR Jbeta segments was used in the multiplex PCR. TCRdb mirrors the immuneACCESS table, restricted to in-frame sequences. Some clones are absent from its copies; in checked studies, under half trace to an unresolved V gene, and the reason for the others is unknown. This sample is represented by about 190,000 clones; 81% of them were singletons. The biggest ten clones account for about 3.8% of the sample. The sequencing input was PBMCs. The origin of the receptors is a man between 45 and 60 years old in good health and CMV-seronegative.

Comments on this clone: Other DNA sequences from this sample encode an identical CDR3 as well. This chain connects TRBV5-1 to TRBJ2-5; D is perhaps TRBD2 (6 bases). V was pared by 1 base and J by 3 bases, with 16 bases between. Per germline, CDR1 SGHRS and CDR2 YFSETQ. The CDR3 runs to 16 residues. The CDR3 DNA reads TGCGCCAGCAGCTTGAGGGAGGCTAAGCCCGAAGAGACCCAGTACTTC. Residues: CASSLREAKPEETQYF.

The chain couples TRBV7-9 to TRBJ1-1; 9 bases line up with TRBD1. Per the germline V gene, CDR1 is SEHNR and CDR2 is FQNEAQ (reference sequence). The length of the CDR3 is 15 residues. The ends lost 5 bases at V and 1 base at J; junction bases unmatched: 5. CDR3 residues: CASSPDRGGNTEAFF. CDR3 DNA: TGTGCCAGCAGCCCGGACAGGGGAGGGAACACTGAAGCTTTCTTT.

This clone was seen only once. The chain couples TRBV5-1 to TRBJ2-7; TRBD2 matches 7 bases. CDR3 size: 15 residues. Germline CDR1 SGHRS, CDR2 YFSETQ. Losses at the gene ends were 0 bases for V and 6 bases for J; bases not matched to a gene: 9. The CDR3 bases are TGCGCCAGCAGCTTGGGACGAGAACCGGGGGGCGAGCAGTACTTC. As protein: CASSLGREPGGEQYF.

This chain uses TRBV6-5 with TRBJ1-1; 8 nucleotides match TRBD1. V shed 5 bases and J 0 bases; nucleotides not matched to a gene: 5. In germline, CDR1 is MNHEY, CDR2 SVGAGI. CDR3 length equals 15 residues. The CDR3 sequence is CASSKPGQVNTEAFF. CDR3 nucleotides: TGTGCCAGCAGTAAACCGGGACAGGTGAACACTGAAGCTTTCTTT.

The chain links TRBV7-9 to TRBJ1-2; D is ambiguous. Germline loops: CDR1 SEHNR, CDR2 FQNEAQ (reference sequence). This CDR3 comprises 14 residues. With 5 bases removed from V and 2 bases from J, the gap between germline ends came to 12 bases. CDR3 loop: CASSHRHPNYGYTF. The DNA for the CDR3 is TGTGCCAGCAGCCACAGACACCCCAACTATGGCTACACCTTC. Drawing the rest from reference TRBV7-9 and TRBJ1-2, the complete variable domain is DTGVSQNPRHKITKRGQNVTFRCDPISEHNRLYWYRQTLGQGPEFLTYFQNEAQLEKSRLLSDRFSAERPKGSFSTLEIQRTEQGDSAMYLCASSHRHPNYGYTFGSGTRLTVV.

The chain couples TRBV30 to TRBJ2-7; 8 bases are shared with TRBD2. The CDR3 consists of 14 residues. The germline CDR1 and CDR2 sequences are GTSNPN and SVGIG (reference sequence). With 0 bases clipped from V and 2 bases from J, the junction kept 3 bases outside the gene matches. The CDR3 nucleotides are TGTGCCTGGAGTGTGAGCGGGGGTCCCTACGAGCAGTACTTC. This translates into CAWSVSGGPYEQYF. Looking up the rest from reference TRBV30 and TRBJ2-7 gives the full variable domain: SQTIHQWPATLVQPVGSPLSLECTVEGTSNPNLYWYRQAAGRGLQLLFYSVGIGQISSEVPQNLSASRPQDRQFILSSKKLLLSDSGFYLCAWSVSGGPYEQYFGPGTRLTVT.

The chain has TRBV7-8 and TRBJ2-7; weak D call: TRBD2 (5 bases). The CDR3 extends over 12 amino acids. Germline V gene sequence: CDR1 SGHVS, CDR2 FQNEAQ. V dropped 6 bases and J dropped 9 bases, with 15 bases sitting between them. CDR3 loop: CASRQNHGGQYF. The CDR3 DNA reads as TGTGCCAGCAGGCAAAACCATGGAGGGCAGTACTTC.

This chain links TRBV7-2 with TRBJ1-5, with 8 nucleotides matching TRBD1. Per germline, CDR1 SGHTA and CDR2 FQGNSA. V dropped 5 bases and J dropped 9; count of bases not matched to a gene: 9. The CDR3 length is 14 residues. In DNA form, the CDR3 reads TGTGCCAGCAGCCTCGGGACAGGCGGAGCGCCCCAGCATTTT. It yields the protein CASSLGTGGAPQHF.

This clone was recorded a few times. This rearrangement joins TRBV6-1 to TRBJ2-2; D perhaps matches TRBD1 (6 bases). Trimming removed 5 bases at V and 7 bases at J, with 14 bases between. Germline V CDR1 and CDR2: MNHNS, SASEGT. The CDR3 runs 14 residues. The CDR3 DNA reads as TGTGCCAGCAGTAAACGCGACAGGAGCGGGGAGCTGTTTTTT. Amino acid sequence: CASSKRDRSGELFF.

The chain couples TRBV7-6 to TRBJ2-3; D unresolved. The germline gives CDR1 SGHVS, CDR2 FNYEAQ. CDR3 length: 11 residues. Trimming cost V 3 bases and J 4 bases, with 2 bases left between them. The CDR3 bases are TGTGCCAGCAGCTTCTCAGATACGCAGTATTTT. Translating gives CASSFSDTQYF.

V gene TRBV14 combines with J gene TRBJ2-4, with TRBD2 matching over 12 bases. The CDR3 spans 14 residues. Germline V gives CDR1 SGHDN, CDR2 FVKESK. With V trimmed by 1 base and J by 16 bases, 8 bases remained unmatched. The CDR3 reads CASSQVASGGARYF. The CDR3 DNA follows: TGTGCCAGCAGCCAAGTTGCTAGCGGGGGGGCACGTTACTTC.

The V call is TRBV7-9, the J call TRBJ2-7; 11 nucleotides line up with TRBD1. With V trimmed by 5 bases and J by 5 bases, 20 bases remained unmatched. This CDR3 is 19 amino acids long. In germline, CDR1 is SEHNR, CDR2 FQNEAQ (reference sequence). The CDR3 here is CASSPQSGYGTGGFHEQYF. The DNA for the CDR3 is TGTGCCAGCAGCCCGCAATCGGGATATGGGACAGGGGGTTTCCACGAGCAGTACTTC.

The J gene is TRBJ2-7, the V gene TRBV7-3, with D possibly being TRBD2 (7 bases). Germline lookup yields CDR1 SGHTA and CDR2 FQGTGA. V lost 2 bases to trimming and J lost 6 bases, with 17 bases between them. This CDR3 spans 15 amino acids. CDR3 amino acids: CASSLGGGDGSEQYF. The CDR3 coding sequence is TGTGCCAGCAGCTTAGGCGGGGGCGATGGCTCCGAGCAGTACTTC. Using reference TRBV7-3 and TRBJ2-7 for the parts outside the CDR3, the full variable domain is GAGVSQTPSNKVTEKGKYVELRCDPISGHTALYWYRQSLGQGPEFLIYFQGTGAADDSGLPNDRFFAVRPEGSVSTLKIQRTERGDSAVYLCASSLGGGDGSEQYFGPGTRLTVT.

The CDR3 protein is CASRSGLATMNTEAFF. In DNA form, the CDR3 reads TGTGCCAGCAGGTCCGGGTTGGCCACGATGAACACTGAAGCTTTCTTT. The rearrangement joins TRBV7-2 to TRBJ1-1; D ambiguous. Germline values: CDR1 SGHTA, CDR2 FQGNSA. The CDR3 runs to 16 residues. V lost 6 bases and J lost 0, with 17 bases in between. Drawing the rest from reference TRBV7-2 and TRBJ1-1, the complete variable domain is GAGVSQSPSNKVTEKGKDVELRCDPISGHTALYWYRQSLGQGLEFLIYFQGNSAPDKSGLPSDRFSAERTGGSVSTLTIQRTQQEDSAVYLCASRSGLATMNTEAFFGQGTRLTVV.

The chain has TRBV2 and TRBJ2-4, with 9 bases matching TRBD1. V shed 5 bases and J 2 bases; nucleotides not matched to a gene: 19. The CDR3 covers 20 residues. CDR1 SNHLY and CDR2 FYNNEI come from the germline V gene. The CDR3 protein is CASSFWTGADYPKPKNIQYF. In DNA form, the CDR3 reads TGTGCCAGCAGTTTTTGGACAGGGGCTGATTATCCCAAGCCCAAAAACATTCAGTACTTC. Looking up the rest from reference TRBV2 and TRBJ2-4 gives the full variable domain: EPEVTQTPSHQVTQMGQEVILRCVPISNHLYFYWYRQILGQKVEFLVSFYNNEISEKSEIFDDQFSVERPDGSNFTLKIRSTKLEDSAMYFCASSFWTGADYPKPKNIQYFGAGTRLSVL.

The chain joins TRBV19 to TRBJ2-5, with 7 bases aligning to TRBD1. This CDR3 comprises 15 residues. The germline V gene has CDR1 LNHDA and CDR2 SQIVND (reference sequence). V lost 5 bases, J lost 4 bases, and 10 bases stayed unmatched. The CDR3 DNA is TGTGCCAGTAGTCTGACAGGGATATCTGGAGAGACCCAGTACTTC. Translating it yields CASSLTGISGETQYF. The variable domain in full, with the rest retrieved from reference TRBV19 and TRBJ2-5, is DGGITQSPKYLFRKEGQNVTLSCEQNLNHDAMYWYRQDPGQGLRLIYYSQIVNDFQKGDIAEGYSVSREKKESFPLTVTSAQKNPTAFYLCASSLTGISGETQYFGPGTRLLVL.

The V gene is TRBV7-2, the J gene TRBJ2-3; 9 positions match TRBD2. J gave up 1 base and V 4 bases, and 6 bases lay outside the gene matches. Germline CDR1 is SGHTA and CDR2 is FQGNSA. The CDR3 consists of 16 residues. In nucleotides, the CDR3 is TGTGCCAGCAGCTCGGGGACTAGCTATCGCACAGATACGCAGTATTTT. This gives the protein CASSSGTSYRTDTQYF.

This chain joins TRBV21-1 and TRBJ1-2; TRBD1 reflects the table's D call only, with no check against the DNA. TRBV21-1 is noted as a pseudogene. This CDR3 contains 14 residues. The CDR3 loop reads CVTQQADRALGYTF. Written as DNA, the CDR3 is TGTGTCACCCAGCAAGCGGACAGGGCTCTTGGCTACACCTTC.

The chain combines TRBV9 with TRBJ2-7, with TRBD2 matching over 8 bases. The CDR3 sequence is 15 residues long. Germline V gene data show CDR1 as SGDLS and CDR2 as YYNGEE. J was trimmed by 3 bases and V by 2 bases; bases with no gene match: 7. This chain's CDR3 is CASSVGLAGNYEQYF. The DNA for the CDR3 is TGTGCCAGCAGCGTGGGGTTAGCGGGGAACTACGAGCAGTACTTC.

V is TRBV11-1 and J is TRBJ2-3; 8 nucleotides match TRBD1. Germline-derived CDR1 and CDR2 are SGHAT and FQDESV (reference sequence). The length of the CDR3 is 14 residues. V gave up 5 bases and J gave up 4 bases; unmatched junction bases: 5. CDR3 nucleotides: TGTGCCAGCAGCCCGGGACAGGCAGCAGATACGCAGTATTTT. This translates into CASSPGQAADTQYF. Full variable domain (missing parts from reference TRBV11-1 and TRBJ2-3): EAEVAQSPRYKITEKSQAVAFWCDPISGHATLYWYRQILGQGPELLVQFQDESVVDDSQLPKDRFSAERLKGVDSTLKIQPAELGDSAMYLCASSPGQAADTQYFGPGTRLTVL.

The chain joins TRBV5-6 to TRBJ1-3; D is uncertain. The CDR3 is 15 residues long. V was trimmed by 2 bases and J by 0 bases, leaving 9 bases between them. CDR1 and CDR2 (germline): SGHDT, YYEEEE. CDR3 in amino acids: CASSFNLLSGNTIYF. CDR3 nucleotide sequence: TGTGCCAGCAGCTTTAACTTACTCTCTGGAAACACCATATATTTT.

The chain carries TRBV7-2 and TRBJ2-2; TRBD1 matches 9 bases. This CDR3 is 16 amino acids long. In germline, CDR1 is SGHTA, CDR2 FQGNSA. After removal of 4 bases from V and 4 bases from J, the junction contained 7 bases not matched to a gene. DNA of the CDR3: TGTGCCAGCAGCTCTCGGACAGGGGCGGGCACCGGGGAGCTGTTTTTT. It encodes CASSSRTGAGTGELFF.

This clone has a single count. The chain employs TRBV27 and TRBJ1-2; tentatively, D is TRBD1 (6 bases). CDR3 length: 12 amino acids. V lost 6 bases and J 9 bases, leaving 14 bases between the germline ends. In germline, CDR1 is MNHEY, CDR2 SMNVEV (reference sequence). The CDR3 spells CASRKDSLSYTF. Written as DNA, the CDR3 is TGTGCCAGCAGAAAGGACAGTTTAAGCTACACCTTC.

The chain carries TRBV7-2 and TRBJ2-7; D perhaps matches TRBD2 (5 bases). From germline, CDR1 is SGHTA and CDR2 FQGNSA. The V end was cut by 5 bases, the J end by 6 bases, with 17 bases between. The CDR3 totals 14 residues. The CDR3 sequence: CASSAGMGGLEQYF. The CDR3 DNA sequence: TGTGCCAGCAGCGCCGGAATGGGCGGGCTCGAGCAGTACTTC.

The V and J genes are TRBV29-1 and TRBJ2-5; 7 positions match TRBD2. Per germline, CDR1 SQVTM and CDR2 ANQGSEA. The junction had 7 bases not matched to a gene; V was cut back by 4 bases and J by 5 bases. The CDR3 spans 13 residues. The CDR3 DNA follows: TGCAGCGTTGTCGCAGCGGGGCAGGAGACCCAGTACTTC. Its protein is CSVVAAGQETQYF.

The J gene is TRBJ2-5, the V gene TRBV21-1; the table calls TRBD2, which could not be checked here. TRBV21-1 is deemed a pseudogene. The CDR3 totals 15 residues. The CDR3 region is CASSKGLAGLETQYF. DNA of the CDR3: TGTGCCAGCAGCAAGGGACTAGCGGGGCTCGAGACCCAGTACTTC.

The chain uses TRBV11-1 and TRBJ1-1; D uncertain. The ends were cut back, 8 bases at V and 1 base at J, with 11 bases in the middle. This CDR3 has 13 residues. CDR1 and CDR2 from the germline V gene are SGHAT and FQDESV (reference sequence). The CDR3 is CASSLAGNTEAFF. CDR3 bases: TGTGCCAGCTCTTTGGCGGGGAACACTGAAGCTTTCTTT.